The 18 T cell receptor beta chains listed next were all sequenced from one sample in a study of T cells after yellow fever vaccination. TCRdb reprocessed the 5' RACE reads with MiXCR, giving one entry per CDR3 protein. The sample has hundreds of thousands of distinct CDR3 sequences; roughly 5.6% are singletons. This specimen was CD4+ T cells sorted from PBMCs, taken on the day of the yellow fever booster vaccination. The receptor set was obtained from a man between 18 and 35 years old who received the YFV17D yellow fever vaccine.

This clonotype was picked up a small number of times. J is TRBJ2-3 and V is TRBV9, with a tentative D call TRBD2 (7 bases). Germline V gene data show CDR1 as SGDLS and CDR2 as YYNGEE. Trimming pared 0 bases from V and 4 bases from J, leaving 15 bases between. The CDR3 runs to 16 residues. The CDR3 sequence is CASSVGRGAIADTQYF. The DNA of the CDR3 is TGTGCCAGCAGCGTAGGCCGGGGGGCGATTGCAGATACGCAGTATTTT. The full variable domain, rest sourced from reference TRBV9 and TRBJ2-3, is DSGVTQTPKHLITATGQRVTLRCSPRSGDLSVYWYQQSLDQGLQFLIQYYNGEERAKGNILERFSAQQFPDLHSELNLSSLELGDSALYFCASSVGRGAIADTQYFGPGTRLTVL.

This clonotype showed up many times. This chain joins TRBV20-1 and TRBJ1-5; 7 nucleotides align to TRBD1. CDR1 is DFQATT and CDR2 is SNEGSKA in the germline V gene (reference sequence). The CDR3 has 14 residues. V was pared by 6 bases and J by 5 bases, with 10 bases of the junction left unmatched. The CDR3 DNA sequence: TGCAGTGCCGTGGAGGGACAGACTCATCAGCCCCAGCATTTT. It yields the protein CSAVEGQTHQPQHF.

CDR3 in DNA: TGCAGTGCTAGAGAGGGACCCGGAGCCGGGAATTCACCCCTCCACTTT. This codes for CSAREGPGAGNSPLHF. V is TRBV20-1 and J is TRBJ1-6, with a possible D match to TRBD1 (5 bases). This CDR3 contains 16 residues. Germline V gene lookup returns CDR1 DFQATT and CDR2 SNEGSKA (reference sequence). V lost 0 bases and J lost 7, with 16 bases in between.

This clonotype was detected ten times or more. This chain joins TRBV5-4 and TRBJ2-3; D call uncertain. CDR1 SGHNT and CDR2 YYREEE come from the germline V gene (reference sequence). CDR3 size: 13 residues. The germline V and J ends were trimmed by 5 bases and 3 bases, with 10 bases remaining between them. In nucleotides, the CDR3 is TGTGCCAGCAGACCGGACCCAACAGATACGCAGTATTTT. It codes for CASRPDPTDTQYF. Variable domain in full (rest from reference TRBV5-4 and TRBJ2-3): ETGVTQSPTHLIKTRGQQVTLRCSSQSGHNTVSWYQQALGQGPQFIFQYYREEENGRGNFPPRFSGLQFPNYSSELNVNALELDDSALYLCASRPDPTDTQYFGPGTRLTVL.

This clonotype was detected a few times. The chain combines TRBV10-3 with TRBJ1-5; 7 bases align to TRBD1. Trimming removed 3 bases from V and 5 bases from J; junction bases left unmatched: 4. Germline CDR1 ENHRY, CDR2 SYGVKD. This CDR3 spans 14 amino acids. CDR3 amino acids: CAISEGTDDQPQHF. The CDR3 region has the DNA TGTGCCATCAGTGAAGGGACAGATGATCAGCCCCAGCATTTT.

This clonotype was seen a handful of times. The junction differs from germline at one of its ends, possibly a read error. The chain couples TRBV6-5 to TRBJ2-1; D is possibly TRBD2 (6 bases). This CDR3 region has 13 residues. Germline V gene sequence: CDR1 MNHEY, CDR2 SVGAGI. CDR3 in DNA: TGTGCCAGCGGGAGGACCTACGGCAATGAGCGGTTCTTC. It specifies CASGRTYGNERFF.

This clonotype was counted between two and nine times. The chain recombines TRBV19 with TRBJ1-6; the match to TRBD1 covers 7 bases. The CDR3 totals 15 residues. Germline loops: CDR1 LNHDA, CDR2 SQIVND (reference sequence). V was clipped by 6 bases and J by 9 bases; unmatched bases: 11. CDR3 in DNA: TGTGCCAGTAGGATAACGACAGGGACCCGTTCACCCCTCCACTTT. It yields the protein CASRITTGTRSPLHF.

The chain couples TRBV6-1 to TRBJ2-3; TRBD1 matches 10 bases. The trim removed 3 bases at V and 4 bases at J, leaving 1 base unmatched. This CDR3 region has 14 residues. CDR1 and CDR2 (germline): MNHNS, SASEGT. The CDR3 reads CASSEDRGADTQYF. The DNA for the CDR3 is TGTGCCAGCAGTGAGGACAGGGGGGCAGATACGCAGTATTTT.

CDR3 protein: CASSQGTGWTEAFF. CDR3 DNA: TGCGCCAGCAGCCAGGGGACAGGGTGGACTGAAGCTTTCTTT. This chain connects TRBV4-1 to TRBJ1-1, with 9 bases lining up with TRBD1. The CDR3 runs to 14 residues. CDR1 MGHRA and CDR2 YSYEKL come from the germline V gene. J was trimmed by 5 bases and V by 3 bases; bases with no gene match: 4.

This clonotype was seen many times. This sequence joins TRBV5-1 and TRBJ2-3; TRBD2 aligns across 15 bases. This CDR3 spans 15 amino acids. The germline gives CDR1 SGHRS, CDR2 YFSETQ. The ends lost 4 bases at V and 6 bases at J; junction bases unmatched: 3. CDR3: CASSHGTSGGDTQYF. DNA for the CDR3: TGCGCCAGCAGCCATGGGACTAGCGGGGGGGATACGCAGTATTTT.

The chain has TRBV7-2 and TRBJ2-7; D ambiguous. The CDR3 is 14 residues long. V gave up 8 bases and J gave up 0 bases, with 14 bases separating them. The germline CDR1 and CDR2 sequences are SGHTA and FQGNSA. The chain's CDR3 is CASGGPVHSYEQYF. The CDR3 bases are TGTGCCAGCGGCGGCCCGGTTCACTCCTACGAGCAGTACTTC.

This clonotype came up a few times. J is TRBJ1-4 and V is TRBV5-1, with 9 bases that match TRBD1. The CDR3 length is 15 residues. The germline V gene has CDR1 SGHRS and CDR2 YFSETQ. The V gene end was trimmed by 2 bases and the J gene end by 6 bases; junction bases not matched to a gene: 5. Written as DNA, the CDR3 is TGCGCCAGCAGCTTTGGGACAGGGAGCGATGAAAAACTGTTTTTT. Translated: CASSFGTGSDEKLFF.

This clonotype was seen a handful of times. The rearrangement uses TRBV12-3 or TRBV12-4 and TRBJ1-2; unclear D gene. Trimming removed 7 bases at V and 0 bases at J, with 6 bases between. The CDR3 extends over 12 amino acids. The CDR3 sequence is CASMLANYGYTF. For the CDR3, the DNA is TGTGCCAGCATGCTAGCTAACTATGGCTACACCTTC.

This clonotype was seen a handful of times. The V gene is TRBV20-1, the J gene TRBJ2-1; tentative D call: TRBD1 (5 bases). This CDR3 has 15 amino acids. V gave up 5 bases and J gave up 8 bases, with 22 bases separating them. CDR1 and CDR2 (germline): DFQATT, SNEGSKA (reference sequence). The CDR3, as DNA: TGCAGTGCTCTGCCCTTGGATTTTAGGGGCTATGAGCAGTTCTTC. Its protein product is CSALPLDFRGYEQFF.

This clonotype turned up a few times. CDR3 protein: CASSQTPPGNTIYF. The CDR3, as DNA: TGTGCCAGTAGTCAAACTCCGCCAGGAAACACCATATATTTT. The chain links TRBV19 to TRBJ1-3; D uncertain. The CDR3 sequence is 14 residues long. Trimming took off 5 bases at V and 4 bases at J, with 12 bases between the two ends. Germline CDR1 LNHDA, CDR2 SQIVND (reference sequence).

This clonotype appeared many times. The chain couples TRBV24-1 to TRBJ2-1, with D possibly TRBD2 on 5 matching bases. CDR3 size: 16 residues. Trimming removed 4 bases from V and 9 bases from J, with 21 bases in between. Germline loops: CDR1 KGHDR, CDR2 SFDVKD. In DNA form, the CDR3 reads TGTGCCACCAGTGACTCCCCTAGCACCTTAACGGGTGAGCAGTTCTTC. It translates to CATSDSPSTLTGEQFF.

The table lists this clonotype with many counts. This chain links TRBV19 with TRBJ2-2; TRBD2 is a possible D gene (6 bases). V lost 6 bases and J lost 4, with 15 bases in between. Germline assignment: CDR1 LNHDA and CDR2 SQIVND (reference sequence). The CDR3 sequence is 15 residues long. CDR3 in DNA: TGTGCCAGTAGCCCAATGGAGGGGTCCACCGGGGAGCTGTTTTTT. Protein: CASSPMEGSTGELFF. The complete variable domain, with remaining parts taken from reference TRBV19 and TRBJ2-2, reads DGGITQSPKYLFRKEGQNVTLSCEQNLNHDAMYWYRQDPGQGLRLIYYSQIVNDFQKGDIAEGYSVSREKKESFPLTVTSAQKNPTAFYLCASSPMEGSTGELFFGEGSRLTVL.

The chain links TRBV18 to TRBJ2-1; TRBD2 is a possible D gene (5 bases). The V end was cut by 1 base, the J end by 5 bases, with 12 bases between. The length of the CDR3 is 15 residues. Germline values: CDR1 KGHSH, CDR2 LQKENI. The DNA of the CDR3 is TGTGCCAGCTCACCACGGGCGGGTCGAAACAATGAGCAGTTCTTC. Its translation is CASSPRAGRNNEQFF.